These 4 T cell receptor beta chains share one sample of origin, sequenced in a study of Ad26.COV2.S vaccination and SARS-CoV-2 variants. The protocol was immunoSEQ multiplex PCR, while the TCRdb copy is restricted to in-frame clones and leaves out a portion. The table includes 300,000 to 400,000 clones, around 89% detected once. Sample treatment: 15 to 20 received Ad26.COV2.S at low or high dose, single or two shots; a few received placebo; per-sample allocation not given. Sampling happened 63 days after the first vaccine or placebo injection. This specimen was peripheral blood, taken in a trial of Ad26.COV2.S vaccine versus placebo. The receptor source for this set is a person aged 18-60 years who received the Ad26.COV2.S COVID-19 vaccine or a placebo.

The chain links TRBV29-1 to TRBJ1-6; possibly TRBD1 for D (6 bases). V lost 5 bases and J lost 8, with 13 bases in between. Germline loops: CDR1 SQVTM, CDR2 ANQGSEA. This CDR3 region has 13 residues. This chain's CDR3 is CSVRDTGDSPLHF. The CDR3 region has the DNA TGCAGCGTTCGGGACACCGGGGATTCACCCCTCCACTTT.

This chain joins TRBV30 and TRBJ1-5; 9 bases fit TRBD1. Germline V gives CDR1 GTSNPN, CDR2 SVGIG (reference sequence). V lost 7 bases, J lost 4 bases, and 8 bases stayed unmatched. The CDR3 runs to 14 residues. The CDR3 spells CASDLGTGNQPQHF. CDR3 coding DNA: TGTGCCTCGGACCTCGGGACAGGGAATCAGCCCCAGCATTTT.

The gene calls are TRBV6-6 and TRBJ1-1; tentatively, D is TRBD1 (5 bases). Trimming removed 4 bases from V and 6 bases from J, with 18 bases in between. This CDR3 has 15 amino acids. Germline CDR1 is MNHNY and CDR2 is SVGAGI (reference sequence). CDR3 loop: CASSSPYVGGAEAFF. The DNA for the CDR3 is TGTGCCAGCAGTTCCCCCTACGTTGGGGGGGCTGAAGCTTTCTTT.

The gene calls are TRBV20-1 and TRBJ1-2, with D uncertain. The CDR3 length is 11 residues. The V gene's germline CDR1 is DFQATT and CDR2 SNEGSKA (reference sequence). Trimming left V 4 bases short and J 2 bases short, with 5 bases between. CDR3 protein: CSATDNYGYTF. The DNA for the CDR3 is TGCAGTGCTACGGACAACTATGGCTACACCTTC.